This entry lists 28 T cell receptor beta chains sequenced from one sample in a study of T cell responses to AZD1222 COVID-19 vaccine. Generated by immunoSEQ multiplex PCR, the TCRdb table keeps only in-frame clones and is missing some. The data contain more than 150,000 clones, roughly nine tenths of them singletons. This material consisted of peripheral blood, taken 28 days after the second AZD1222 dose. The receptors were sampled from an adult who received the AZD1222 COVID-19 vaccine.

The chain links TRBV2 to TRBJ1-5; no firm D call. The V end was cut by 2 bases, the J end by 1 base, with 9 bases between. The germline gives CDR1 SNHLY, CDR2 FYNNEI. The CDR3 runs 15 residues. The CDR3 DNA sequence: TGTGCCAGCAGTGAACTATGGGTAAGCAATCAGCCCCAGCATTTT. Encoded protein: CASSELWVSNQPQHF.

The V and J genes are TRBV9 and TRBJ1-4, with no clear D. V lost 4 bases and J 4 bases, leaving 17 bases between the germline ends. CDR3 length: 16 amino acids. From germline, CDR1 is SGDLS and CDR2 YYNGEE. CDR3 coding DNA: TGTGCCAGCAGCCTCGAGGACGGACTGATTAATGAAAAACTGTTTTTT. Amino acids: CASSLEDGLINEKLFF.

The chain has TRBV19 and TRBJ2-1; TRBD2 agrees at 9 bases. The CDR3 is 17 residues long. Germline CDR1 reads LNHDA; CDR2 reads SQIVND (reference sequence). V shed 5 bases, J shed 0 bases, and the junction held 8 bases outside the gene matches. CDR3 nucleotides: TGTGCCAGTAGTCCGCGGGGGGGGCCCGGCTCCTACAATGAGCAGTTCTTC. Translation: CASSPRGGPGSYNEQFF.

The gene calls are TRBV5-1 and TRBJ2-2; D might be TRBD1 (6 bases). The CDR3 is made up of 14 amino acids. V shed 4 bases and J shed 4 bases, with 11 bases lying between them. Germline V gene lookup returns CDR1 SGHRS and CDR2 YFSETQ. The CDR3 DNA follows: TGCGCCAGCAGCGAACAGGGCGGCACCGGGGAGCTGTTTTTT. Translation gives CASSEQGGTGELFF.

CDR3 nucleotide sequence: TGTGCCAGCAGTTTAAGGGCTAGCGGGAGGGCCCGGGATACGCAGTATTTT. Encoded protein: CASSLRASGRARDTQYF. The rearrangement uses TRBV28 and TRBJ2-3, with 12 positions matching TRBD2. There are 17 residues in the CDR3. V gave up 2 bases and J gave up 6 bases; unmatched junction bases: 9. The germline V gene encodes CDR1 MDHEN and CDR2 SYDVKM.

V usage is TRBV6-6 and J usage is TRBJ2-1; 11 bases agree with TRBD2. With 5 bases clipped from V and 0 bases from J, the junction kept 9 bases outside the gene matches. Germline V gene data show CDR1 as MNHNY and CDR2 as SVGAGI (reference sequence). The CDR3 has 18 residues. The CDR3 region has the DNA TGTGCCAGCAGTCCCCATAGCGGGAGGGCCCCCTCCTACAATGAGCAGTTCTTC. Protein sequence: CASSPHSGRAPSYNEQFF.

The V call is TRBV3-1 (or the pseudogene TRBV3-2), the J call TRBJ1-2; TRBD1 aligns across 7 bases. The J segment lost 7 bases and the V segment lost 2 bases, leaving 7 bases of the junction unmatched. The V gene's germline CDR1 is LGHDT and CDR2 YNNKEL (reference sequence). The CDR3 length is 14 residues. Here the CDR3 reads CASSQTPGGLGYTF. CDR3 DNA sequence: TGTGCCAGCAGCCAAACCCCAGGGGGGCTTGGCTACACCTTC.

The chain recombines TRBV7-9 with TRBJ2-3, with D tentatively TRBD2 (6 bases). The CDR3 is made up of 15 amino acids. V was trimmed by 3 bases and J by 5 bases, leaving 15 bases between them. Germline V gene data show CDR1 as SEHNR and CDR2 as FQNEAQ (reference sequence). The CDR3 loop is CASSFLAGSEDTQYF. The CDR3 bases are TGTGCCAGCAGCTTCCTGGCGGGAAGTGAAGATACGCAGTATTTT.

This clone showed up just once. The CDR3 DNA reads as TGTGCCAGCAGCTTGGAACAGGGAGCGAAAGAGCAGTACTTC. Residues: CASSLEQGAKEQYF. V and J are TRBV5-4 and TRBJ2-7; TRBD1 might be the D (6 bases). The V end lost 0 bases, the J end lost 7 bases, and 14 bases lay between the germline ends. CDR1 is SGHNT and CDR2 is YYREEE in the germline V gene (reference sequence). The CDR3 consists of 14 residues.

This chain joins TRBV30 and TRBJ2-3, with unresolved D. Between the trimmed V and J ends, which lost 2 bases and 4 bases, there was a span of 10 bases. CDR3 length: 13 residues. Germline loops: CDR1 GTSNPN, CDR2 SVGIG (reference sequence). CDR3 DNA: TGTGCCTGGAGTCTCCCCCCGCCAGATACGCAGTATTTT. It codes for CAWSLPPPDTQYF. The full variable domain, in which reference TRBV30 and TRBJ2-3 provide the parts outside the CDR3, is SQTIHQWPATLVQPVGSPLSLECTVEGTSNPNLYWYRQAAGRGLQLLFYSVGIGQISSEVPQNLSASRPQDRQFILSSKKLLLSDSGFYLCAWSLPPPDTQYFGPGTRLTVL.

The chain is built from TRBV6-4 and TRBJ2-3; 7 bases match TRBD1. The CDR3 extends over 14 amino acids. Germline V gene data show CDR1 as MRHNA and CDR2 as SNTAGT. V lost 8 bases, J lost 5 bases, and 10 bases stayed unmatched. CDR3 amino acids: CASSRTGGEDTQYF. The CDR3 bases are TGTGCCAGCTCACGGACAGGAGGTGAAGATACGCAGTATTTT.

The chain employs TRBV19 and TRBJ2-1; 11 bases are a match to TRBD2. V lost 1 base to trimming and J lost 6 bases; unmatched junction nucleotides: 11. CDR3 length equals 18 residues. The germline V gene encodes CDR1 LNHDA and CDR2 SQIVND (reference sequence). CDR3 DNA: TGTGCCAGTAGTATAGGGGGGCGATGGCTAGCGGGAGGCAATGAGCAGTTCTTC. This sequence encodes CASSIGGRWLAGGNEQFF.

The genes are TRBV12-5 and TRBJ2-1; the D gene is possibly TRBD1 (5 bases). Germline loops: CDR1 LGHNT, CDR2 FRNRAP. Between the trimmed V and J ends, which lost 6 bases and 8 bases, there was a span of 14 bases. The CDR3 runs 13 residues. The DNA of the CDR3 is TGTGCTAGTGGACCCAGGGAAGGCGATGAGCAGTTCTTC. This codes for CASGPREGDEQFF.

This sequence joins TRBV21-1 and TRBJ2-7; the table assigns TRBD2, which was not confirmed against the DNA. TRBV21-1 is a listed pseudogene. The CDR3 sequence is 15 residues long. The DNA of the CDR3 is TGTGCCAGCAGCAAACCGTCGGGAGGGAAGGCCGAGCAGTACTTC. Translating it yields CASSKPSGGKAEQYF.

This chain uses TRBV6-5 with TRBJ1-3, with D unresolved. Per germline, CDR1 MNHEY and CDR2 SVGAGI. V shed 7 bases and J shed 0 bases, with 13 bases lying between them. The CDR3 contains 15 residues. The DNA of the CDR3 is TGTGCCAGCAATACACGACCCCACTCTGGAAACACCATATATTTT. Translated, it gives CASNTRPHSGNTIYF.

V is TRBV6-5 and J is TRBJ2-7; TRBD1 agrees at 8 bases. The V segment lost 6 bases and the J segment 6 bases; nucleotides outside the gene matches: 7. The CDR3 consists of 13 residues. The germline CDR1 and CDR2 sequences are MNHEY and SVGAGI. The CDR3, as DNA: TGTGCCAGCAGCCCGACAGGGGCACTCGAGCAGTACTTC. This codes for CASSPTGALEQYF.

The chain carries TRBV11-2 and TRBJ1-4; D might be TRBD1 (5 bases). Per the germline V gene, CDR1 is SGHAT and CDR2 is FQNNGV. The length of the CDR3 is 15 residues. Trimming cost V 6 bases and J 5 bases, with 16 bases left between them. The chain's CDR3 is CASRLMRGGNEKLFF. CDR3 DNA sequence: TGTGCCAGCAGATTAATGAGGGGCGGAAATGAAAAACTGTTTTTT.

The chain couples TRBV3-1 (or the pseudogene TRBV3-2) to TRBJ1-4; 7 positions agree with TRBD1. V was clipped by 4 bases and J by 0 bases; unmatched bases: 8. The CDR3 is 17 amino acids. In germline, CDR1 is LGHDT, CDR2 YNNKEL (reference sequence). The CDR3: CASSPRPGGPTNEKLFF. The CDR3 DNA reads as TGTGCCAGCAGCCCCCGGCCAGGGGGACCAACTAATGAAAAACTGTTTTTT.

This chain uses TRBV19 with TRBJ1-2; D not resolved. Between the trimmed V and J ends, which lost 3 bases and 3 bases, there was a span of 8 bases. The CDR3 consists of 13 residues. The germline V gene encodes CDR1 LNHDA and CDR2 SQIVND (reference sequence). The chain's CDR3 is CASSMDGDYGYTF. The CDR3 bases are TGTGCCAGTAGTATGGACGGTGACTATGGCTACACCTTC. Combining the CDR3 with reference TRBV19 and TRBJ1-2 gives the whole variable domain DGGITQSPKYLFRKEGQNVTLSCEQNLNHDAMYWYRQDPGQGLRLIYYSQIVNDFQKGDIAEGYSVSREKKESFPLTVTSAQKNPTAFYLCASSMDGDYGYTFGSGTRLTVV.

The chain uses TRBV15 and TRBJ2-3; 7 bases map to TRBD1. This CDR3 region has 16 residues. Trimming at V came to 1 base and at J to 6 bases, leaving 10 bases not matched to a gene. Germline-derived CDR1 and CDR2 are LNHNV and YYDKDF (reference sequence). In nucleotides, the CDR3 is TGTGCCACCAGCAGAGGTGGGAAAACAGGGGAGGATACGCAGTATTTT. It yields the protein CATSRGGKTGEDTQYF.

Of note for this clone: The sample has other DNA sequences that encode this CDR3 too. V and J are TRBV28 and TRBJ1-5, with no clear D. Germline V lookup: CDR1 MDHEN, CDR2 SYDVKM. The CDR3 is 12 amino acids. V was shortened by 3 bases and J by 5 bases, with 5 bases between the two germline ends. In nucleotides, the CDR3 is TGTGCCAGCAGTTTGTTGGATCAGCCCCAGCATTTT. This encodes CASSLLDQPQHF. Filled out from reference TRBV28 and TRBJ1-5, the complete variable domain reads DVKVTQSSRYLVKRTGEKVFLECVQDMDHENMFWYRQDPGLGLRLIYFSYDVKMKEKGDIPEGYSVSREKKERFSLILESASTNQTSMYLCASSLLDQPQHFGDGTRLSIL.

The chain links TRBV28 to TRBJ1-2; no reliable D call. CDR1 and CDR2 (germline): MDHEN, SYDVKM. Trimming removed 4 bases at V and 5 bases at J, with 14 bases between. The CDR3 covers 14 residues. The CDR3 DNA reads TGTGCCAGCAGTTCCCCCGGGTCTCGGTATGGCTACACCTTC. It encodes CASSSPGSRYGYTF.

This rearrangement joins TRBV19 to TRBJ1-4, with 7 nucleotides matching TRBD1. CDR1 and CDR2 (germline): LNHDA, SQIVND (reference sequence). The V segment lost 10 bases and the J segment 3 bases; nucleotides outside the gene matches: 5. CDR3 size: 13 residues. The CDR3 coding sequence is TGTGCCACGCAGGACAGGCCTAATGAAAAACTGTTTTTT. Its protein product is CATQDRPNEKLFF.

The chain joins TRBV5-4 to TRBJ1-2; the D is unclear. V was cut by 1 base and J by 3 bases, with 13 bases left in between. The CDR3 is 15 residues long. Germline CDR1 is SGHNT and CDR2 is YYREEE (reference sequence). Written as DNA, the CDR3 is TGTGCCAGCAGCTTGTTGTTAGGGAGCGACTATGGCTACACCTTC. Protein sequence: CASSLLLGSDYGYTF.

V usage is TRBV7-6 and J usage is TRBJ2-3; TRBD2 matches at 10 bases. The CDR3 runs to 15 residues. J was trimmed by 9 bases and V by 5 bases; bases with no gene match: 11. CDR1 is SGHVS, CDR2 FNYEAQ, per germline. The CDR3 sequence: CASSLLAGLGGTQYF. The CDR3 region has the DNA TGTGCCAGCAGCCTACTAGCGGGACTGGGGGGAACGCAGTATTTT.

V and J are TRBV7-2 and TRBJ2-3; 11 nucleotides match TRBD2. This CDR3 has 15 residues. From germline, CDR1 is SGHTA and CDR2 FQGNSA. V lost 5 bases and J lost 1; bases outside the gene matches: 2. CDR3 sequence reads: CASSRTSGRTDTQYF. In nucleotides, the CDR3 is TGTGCCAGCAGCCGGACTAGCGGGCGCACAGATACGCAGTATTTT.

V usage is TRBV14 and J usage is TRBJ1-6; TRBD1 aligns across 8 bases. This CDR3 has 14 amino acids. Germline V lookup: CDR1 SGHDN, CDR2 FVKESK. The trim removed 5 bases at V and 7 bases at J, leaving 4 bases unmatched. Here the CDR3 DNA reads TGTGCCAGCAGCGCGCGACAGGGGAATTCACCCCTCCACTTT. Protein sequence: CASSARQGNSPLHF.

The rearrangement links TRBV15 to TRBJ1-1; 10 nucleotides line up with TRBD1. Trimming took 5 bases from V and 1 from J; bases not matched to a gene: 4. The CDR3 is 15 residues long. Germline assignment: CDR1 LNHNV and CDR2 YYDKDF (reference sequence). The CDR3 coding sequence is TGTGCCACCAGCGGCCGGGACAGGGGGAACACTGAAGCTTTCTTT. This sequence encodes CATSGRDRGNTEAFF.